This T cell receptor (beta chain) was retrieved from a study of radiation and T cells in renal cell carcinoma. Study overall: Nephrectomy followed 15 Gy stereotactic body radiation by 4 weeks.

Time point given: baseline pretreatment blood. Treatment given: 15 Gy SBRT to primary tumor, nephrectomy 4 weeks later. Clear cell pathology was present in this patient's renal cell carcinoma. Using immunoSEQ multiplex PCR, the repertoire was profiled, and TCRdb retains in-frame clones only, with some absent. The sample holds approximately 94,000 clones, over 65% seen once. Study-wide points: Top tumor clonotypes rose in blood 2 weeks post-radiation, then contracted. No pretreatment tumor biopsies were available for baseline clonotypes.

Trimming at V came to 6 bases and at J to 4 bases, leaving 5 bases not matched to a gene. The CDR3 contains 15 residues. Germline CDR1 is MGHDK and CDR2 is SYGVNS. As concerns this clone: Its antigen is currently unknown.

This chain joins TRBV25-1 and TRBJ2-3; 12 positions match TRBD2. The starting material was blood, obtained from a patient whose treatment included radiotherapy and nephrectomy. The clonotype was recovered from a man in his 60s with renal cell carcinoma. The CDR3 here is CASSALAGGPDTQYF. CDR3 DNA: TGTGCCAGCAGCGCACTAGCGGGAGGACCAGATACGCAGTATTTT. The full variable domain, its missing parts supplied by reference TRBV25-1 and TRBJ2-3, is EADIYQTPRYLVIGTGKKITLECSQTMGHDKMYWYQQDPGMELHLIHYSYGVNSTEKGDLSSESTVSRIRTEHFPLTLESARPSHTSQYLCASSALAGGPDTQYFGPGTRLTVL.